The entry that follows covers one TCR beta chain sequence. No antigen is known for it. TCRdb keeps only in-frame clones here, not all; method: immunoSEQ multiplex PCR. The sample has 91,000 or so clones, around 94% seen once. The record originates from a study of OX40 agonist ivuxolimab in advanced cancers. Points from the study as a whole: In CD8+ T cells, expanded clones were on average more numerous than in CD4+.

This CDR3 is 11 amino acids long. V was trimmed by 5 bases and J by 9 bases, leaving 8 bases between them. Germline assignment: CDR1 MDHEN and CDR2 SYDVKM. Drawing of blood for sampling happened at baseline, at cycle 4 day 1, and at cycle 7 day 1. The TCR was taken from an adult with an advanced solid tumor such as melanoma, head and neck, liver or kidney cancer. The chain uses TRBV28 and TRBJ1-5, with no clear D. This sample comprised CD4+ or CD8+ T cells sorted from blood, obtained in a trial of the OX40 agonist ivuxolimab. CDR3 DNA: TGTGCCAGCAGTGCTCAAAGGCCCCAGCATTTT. Protein product: CASSAQRPQHF.